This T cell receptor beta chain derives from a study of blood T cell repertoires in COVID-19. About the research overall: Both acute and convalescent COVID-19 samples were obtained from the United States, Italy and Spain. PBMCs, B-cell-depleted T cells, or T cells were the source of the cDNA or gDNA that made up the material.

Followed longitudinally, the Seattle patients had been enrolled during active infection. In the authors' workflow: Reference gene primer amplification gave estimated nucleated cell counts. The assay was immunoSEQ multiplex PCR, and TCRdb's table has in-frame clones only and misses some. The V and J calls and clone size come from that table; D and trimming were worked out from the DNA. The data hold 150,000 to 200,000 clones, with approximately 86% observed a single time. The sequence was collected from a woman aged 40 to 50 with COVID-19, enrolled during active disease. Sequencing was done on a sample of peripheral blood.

CDR3 region: CASSSGQGNTEAFF. In DNA, the CDR3 is TGTGCCAGTAGTAGCGGACAGGGAAACACTGAAGCTTTCTTT. The chain joins TRBV19 to TRBJ1-1; 8 bases are shared with TRBD1. The CDR3 sequence is 14 residues long. Germline loops: CDR1 LNHDA, CDR2 SQIVND (reference sequence). J was trimmed by 2 bases and V by 4 bases; bases with no gene match: 3.